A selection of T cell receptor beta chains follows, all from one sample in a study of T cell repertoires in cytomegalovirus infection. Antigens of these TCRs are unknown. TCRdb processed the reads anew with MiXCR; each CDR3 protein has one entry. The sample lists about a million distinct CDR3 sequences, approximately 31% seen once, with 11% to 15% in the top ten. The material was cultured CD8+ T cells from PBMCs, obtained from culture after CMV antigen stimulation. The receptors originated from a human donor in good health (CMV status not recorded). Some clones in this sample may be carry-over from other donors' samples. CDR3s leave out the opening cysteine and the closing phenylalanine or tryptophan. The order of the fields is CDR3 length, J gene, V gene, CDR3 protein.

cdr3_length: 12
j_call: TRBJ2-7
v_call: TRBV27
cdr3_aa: ASSFSGTDYEQY

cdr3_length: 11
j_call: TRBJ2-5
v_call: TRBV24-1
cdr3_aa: ATSRPGAETQY

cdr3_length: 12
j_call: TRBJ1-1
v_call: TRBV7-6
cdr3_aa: ASSLRTVNTEAF

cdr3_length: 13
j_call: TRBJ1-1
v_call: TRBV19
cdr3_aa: ASSLHSSAQLEAF

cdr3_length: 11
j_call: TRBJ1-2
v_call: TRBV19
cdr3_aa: ASSGDNIYGYT

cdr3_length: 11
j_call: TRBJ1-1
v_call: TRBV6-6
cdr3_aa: AIFRQENTEAF

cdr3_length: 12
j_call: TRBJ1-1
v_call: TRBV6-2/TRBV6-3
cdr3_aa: ASSLPGRNTEAF

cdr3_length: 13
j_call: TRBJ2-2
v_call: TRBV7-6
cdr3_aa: ASSQNWGETGELF

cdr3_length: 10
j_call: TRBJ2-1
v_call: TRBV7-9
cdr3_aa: ASSPDYHEQF

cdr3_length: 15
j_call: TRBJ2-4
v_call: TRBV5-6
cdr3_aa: ASSFRGELLAKNIQY

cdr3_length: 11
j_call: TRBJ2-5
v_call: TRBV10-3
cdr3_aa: AILDRGEETQY

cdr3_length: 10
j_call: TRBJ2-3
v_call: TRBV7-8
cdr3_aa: ASSPLGDTQY

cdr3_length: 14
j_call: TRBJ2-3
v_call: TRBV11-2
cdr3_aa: ASSSLAGGPGDTQY

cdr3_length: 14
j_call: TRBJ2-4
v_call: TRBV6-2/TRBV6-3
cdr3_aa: ASSGGAGTLKNIQY

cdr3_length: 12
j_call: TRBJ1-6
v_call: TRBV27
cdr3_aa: ATQTGTAFSPLH

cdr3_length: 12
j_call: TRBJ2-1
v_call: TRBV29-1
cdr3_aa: SVETASSYNEQF

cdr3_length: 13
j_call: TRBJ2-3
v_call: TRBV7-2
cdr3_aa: ASSWTGLHTDTQY

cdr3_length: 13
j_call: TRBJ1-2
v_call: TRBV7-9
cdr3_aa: ASSPPTGKNYGYT

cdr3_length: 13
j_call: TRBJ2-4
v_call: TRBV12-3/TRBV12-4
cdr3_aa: ASSGGTGLQNIQY

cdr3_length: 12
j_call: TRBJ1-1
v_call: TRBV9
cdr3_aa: ASSVGGSNTEAF

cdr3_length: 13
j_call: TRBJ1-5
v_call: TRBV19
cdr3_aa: ASSISPYSNQPQH

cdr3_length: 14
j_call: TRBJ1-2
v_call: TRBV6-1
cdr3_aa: ASSSRDQTGVSGYT

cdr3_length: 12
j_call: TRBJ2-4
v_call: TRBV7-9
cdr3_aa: ASSPSQGANIQY

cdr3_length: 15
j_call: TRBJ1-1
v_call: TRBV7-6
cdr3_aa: ASSPTGAYAVNTEAF

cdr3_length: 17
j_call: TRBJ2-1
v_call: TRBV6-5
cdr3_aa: ASSYPRAAGPLGDNEQF

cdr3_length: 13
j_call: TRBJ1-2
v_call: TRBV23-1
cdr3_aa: ASSQSPSFIYGYT

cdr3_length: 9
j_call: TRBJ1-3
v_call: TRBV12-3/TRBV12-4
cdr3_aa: VGRVGNTIY

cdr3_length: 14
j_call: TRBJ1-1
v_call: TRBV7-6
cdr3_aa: ASSLEPGTLNTEAF

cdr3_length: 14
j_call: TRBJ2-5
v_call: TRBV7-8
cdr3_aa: ASSLDRGRREETQY

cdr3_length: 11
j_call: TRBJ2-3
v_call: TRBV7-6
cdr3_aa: ASSLIRTDTQY

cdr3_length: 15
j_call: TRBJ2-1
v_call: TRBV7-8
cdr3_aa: ASSPWYGGSSYNEQF

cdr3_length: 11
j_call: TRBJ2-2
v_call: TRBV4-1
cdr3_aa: ASSQPGWGELF

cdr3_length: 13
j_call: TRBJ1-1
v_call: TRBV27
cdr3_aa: ASSFGGGGTTEAF

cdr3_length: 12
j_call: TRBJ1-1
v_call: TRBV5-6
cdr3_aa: ASSLYRDPTEAF

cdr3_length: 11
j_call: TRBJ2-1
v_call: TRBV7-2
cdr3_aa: ASSLTGPNEQF

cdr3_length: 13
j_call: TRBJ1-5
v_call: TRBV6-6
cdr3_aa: ASSSPRVLIQPQH

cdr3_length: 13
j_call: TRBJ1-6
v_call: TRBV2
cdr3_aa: ASSEYPGQGSPLH

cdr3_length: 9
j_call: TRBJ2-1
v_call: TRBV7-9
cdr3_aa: ASSEKFKQF

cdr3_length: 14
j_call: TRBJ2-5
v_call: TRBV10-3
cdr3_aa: AIGGGGLAGKETQY

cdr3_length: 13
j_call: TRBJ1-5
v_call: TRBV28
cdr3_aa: ASSLSPVLGQPQH